The following is a T cell receptor (beta chain) sequence with its context. What it binds is not known. Trimming removed 3 bases at V and 7 bases at J, with 16 bases between. The length of the CDR3 is 15 residues. A second PCR of 7 to 11 cycles used a sample-barcoded 5' primer and a J-beta primer mix. TCRdb itself ran the 5' RACE reads through MiXCR, one entry per CDR3 protein. Of hundreds of thousands of distinct CDR3 sequences in the sample, about 27% were seen once. This sample was included in a study of blood T cells in healthy people across ages. Findings and limits, study-wide: Versus aged donors, long-lived donors had higher diversity and more naive CD4+ cells. No conclusive comparison of naive versus antigen-experienced cells was possible with unsorted PBMCs.

This sample also belongs to another study, concerning T cells of mothers and their children. That source reports: For cDNA synthesis, the complete extracted RNA was used (roughly 1.5 ug per 15 ul).

The chain carries TRBV12-3 or TRBV12-4 and TRBJ2-1; D gene uncertain. This TCR was sampled from a boy aged 2 to 10 in good health. Sequenced material: blood. The CDR3 sequence is CASSFWQSLWNEQFF. CDR3 DNA sequence: TGTGCCAGCAGTTTTTGGCAATCCCTCTGGAATGAGCAGTTCTTC.